Below are 18 T cell receptor beta chains sequenced from a single sample in a study of CD8+ T cells in alopecia areata. RNA was extracted and reverse transcribed into cDNA as the sequencing template. The method was immunoSEQ multiplex PCR; TCRdb's version includes in-frame clones alone and lacks a portion of them. This sample carries about 270,000 clones, none of them present only once. The study sorted pooled cutaneous lymph node cells by CD4, CD8alpha, NKG2D, NKG2ACE and other markers. The sequenced sample was CD4+ T cells sorted from a lymph node. All receptors derive from a C3H/HeJ mouse with alopecia areata. The MHC haplotype recorded for the strain is H2-k.

A note on this clone: One base away lies a much larger clone, so this may be a sequencing read error. Gene names and germline refer to mouse. With the read ending 4 residues before the CDR3 end, the germline J gene is used to fill in that end. The chain carries TRBV19 and TRBJ2-3; maybe TRBD1 (6 bases). Germline V gene sequence: CDR1 FNHDT, CDR2 SITEND (reference sequence). The V and J ends lost 7 bases and 0 bases respectively, with 9 bases between them. This CDR3 is 13 amino acids long. The DNA read from the CDR3 is TGTGCCAGCGGGGACAATAGTGCAGAA. Protein sequence: CASGDNSAE. The whole CDR3 reads CASGDNSAETLYF.

This clone has a count of ten or more. Gene names are the mouse ones. The read ends 4 residues shy of where the CDR3 ends; the end is completed using the germline J gene. The same CDR3 also results from other DNA sequences found in this sample. This chain connects TRBV1 to TRBJ2-1; D is perhaps TRBD1 (6 bases). CDR3 length: 14 residues. From germline, CDR1 is NSQYPW and CDR2 LRSPGD (reference sequence). With 0 bases removed from V and 3 bases from J, the gap between germline ends came to 6 bases. CDR3 bases read: TGCACCTGCAGTGCAGACAGGGGCTATGCT. Translating it yields CTCSADRGYA. The whole CDR3 sequence is CTCSADRGYAEQFF.

This clone came up a few times. Each gene name is a mouse one. The observed sequence ends 4 residues before the CDR3 terminus, with the missing tail filled in from the germline J gene. The chain recombines TRBV13-3 with TRBJ2-7, with a tentative D call TRBD2 (5 bases). CDR3 length equals 11 residues. Germline lookup yields CDR1 NNHDY and CDR2 SYVADS. CDR3 loop: CASSGGDEQYF. CDR3 DNA, as far as it was read: TGTGCCAGCAGTGGTGGGGAT.

On this clone itself: Genes and germline are mouse. The read falls 4 residues short of the CDR3 end, and the missing part is taken from the germline J gene. This sample includes further DNA sequences coding for the same CDR3. The V call is TRBV1, the J call TRBJ2-1, with 7 positions matching TRBD1. Germline V gene data show CDR1 as NSQYPW and CDR2 as LRSPGD (reference sequence). The trim removed 3 bases at V and 5 bases at J, leaving 1 base unmatched. The CDR3 loop spans 13 amino acids. The CDR3 region is CTCSAGTDAEQFF. The CDR3 bases that were read are TGCACCTGCAGTGCGGGGACAGATGCT.

The table lists this clone with a few counts. These gene names are mouse names. The CDR3 is cut off 4 residues early in the read; its end comes from the germline J gene. The chain combines TRBV5 with TRBJ2-2; TRBD1 matches 11 bases. The CDR3 spans 15 residues. Germline assignment: CDR1 LGHNA and CDR2 YNLKQL (reference sequence). Losses at the gene ends were 1 base for V and 5 bases for J; bases not matched to a gene: 0. The CDR3 sequence: CASSQGDRGTGQLYF. The sequenced part of the CDR3 DNA is TGTGCCAGCAGCCAAGGGGACAGGGGGACCGGG.

This clone was detected many times. The gene names here belong to mouse. Read sequence stops 4 residues before the CDR3 end, and the germline J gene provides the missing end. Other nucleotide sequences from this sample produce the same CDR3. The chain carries TRBV1 and TRBJ2-5; 7 nucleotides agree with TRBD2. J lost 0 bases, V lost 0 bases, and 0 bases had no gene match. CDR1 and CDR2 (germline): NSQYPW, LRSPGD (reference sequence). The CDR3 has 15 amino acids. The sequenced part of the CDR3 DNA is TGCACCTGCAGTGCAGACTGGGGGAACCAAGAC. Translated: CTCSADWGNQD. The whole CDR3 sequence is CTCSADWGNQDTQYF.

Turning to this clone: Gene names and germline match the mouse. The CDR3 extends 4 residues past the end of the read, so its final part is completed from the germline J gene. The chain joins TRBV29 to TRBJ2-5; D is ambiguous. Trimming pared 4 bases from V and 2 bases from J, leaving 7 bases between. CDR3 length: 13 residues. CDR1 is MSHET, CDR2 SYDVDS, per germline. The CDR3 sequence is CASSSQLQDTQYF. The part of the CDR3 DNA that was read is TGTGCTAGCAGTTCACAGCTCCAAGAC.

Turning to this clone: Mouse germline and gene names are used. The read gets to within 4 residues of the CDR3 end, and the germline J gene fills in the rest. This sequence joins TRBV13-1 and TRBJ2-3; D unclear. Germline values: CDR1 NSHNY, CDR2 SYGAGN. V was shortened by 0 bases and J by 0 bases, with 5 bases between the two germline ends. The CDR3 contains 14 residues. The CDR3 loop reads CASSDVPSAETLYF. CDR3 DNA (partial): TGTGCCAGCAGTGATGTCCCTAGTGCAGAA.

For this clone: Gene names follow the mouse nomenclature. This sample includes further DNA sequences coding for the same CDR3. CDR3 bases read: TGTGCTAGCAGTAGAGGGCAGGGGGCTGGA. Its translation: CASSRGQGAG. The complete CDR3 sequence is CASSRGQGAGEVFF. V and J are TRBV17 and TRBJ1-1, with TRBD1 matching 8 bases. The CDR3 end lies 4 residues beyond the end of the read and is filled in from the germline J gene. This CDR3 has 14 residues. The germline CDR1 and CDR2 sequences are MNHDT and YYDKIL. Variable domain in full (rest from reference TRBV17 and TRBJ1-1): DTTVKQNPRYKLARVGKPVNLICSQTMNHDTMYWYQKKPNQAPKLLLFYYDKILNREADTFEKFQSSRPNNSFCSLYIGSAGLEYSAMYLCASSRGQGAGEVFFGKGTRLTVV.

Comments on this clone: Gene names and germline match the mouse. The read ends 4 residues early relative to the CDR3; the germline J gene fills the gap. Different DNA sequences within this sample yield the same CDR3. This chain links TRBV31 with TRBJ2-3; 9 bases align to TRBD1. CDR1 and CDR2 (germline): GKSSPN, SITVG. This CDR3 comprises 16 residues. With 0 bases clipped from V and 0 bases from J, the junction kept 4 bases outside the gene matches. The DNA read from the CDR3 is TGTGCCTGGAGTCTGGGACAGGGAGGGAGTGCAGAA. Translating gives CAWSLGQGGSAE. The entire CDR3 reads CAWSLGQGGSAETLYF. Variable domain in full (rest from reference TRBV31 and TRBJ2-3): AQTIHQWPVAEIKAVGSPLSLGCTIKGKSSPNLYWYWQATGGTLQQLFYSITVGQVESVVQLNLSASRPKDDQFILSTEKLLLSHSGFYLCAWSLGQGGSAETLYFGSGTRLTVL.

As to this clone: Gene names and germline refer to mouse. The read falls 4 residues short of the CDR3 end, and the missing part is taken from the germline J gene. This chain links TRBV13-3 with TRBJ2-1; tentatively, D is TRBD2 (7 bases). The ends were cut back, 0 bases at V and 1 base at J, with 11 bases in the middle. CDR1 and CDR2 from the germline V gene are NNHDY and SYVADS. This CDR3 is built from 16 residues. CDR3 region: CASSDALGANYAEQFF. The sequenced part of the CDR3 DNA is TGTGCCAGCAGTGATGCTCTGGGGGCGAACTATGCT.

A remark on this clone: The gene names here belong to mouse. The read ends 4 residues before the CDR3 terminus; that terminus is restored from the germline J gene. Other DNA variants within this sample encode the same CDR3. The V gene is TRBV13-1, the J gene TRBJ2-7, with D possibly being TRBD2 (6 bases). Germline V gene lookup returns CDR1 NSHNY and CDR2 SYGAGN. The CDR3 spans 13 residues. V gave up 0 bases and J gave up 3 bases, with 7 bases separating them. The CDR3 is CASSDAGGYEQYF. The sequenced part of the CDR3 DNA is TGTGCCAGCAGTGATGCGGGGGGCTAT.

About this clone: The genes and germline here are from mouse. The CDR3 end is not reached by the read, which stops 3 residues before it; the germline J gene fills it in. Other nucleotide sequences in the sample specify the same CDR3. This chain joins TRBV13-3 and TRBJ1-6, with D possibly being TRBD1 (6 bases). TRBJ1-6 is labeled an ORF, and its function is uncertain. The germline gives CDR1 NNHDY, CDR2 SYVADS. The CDR3 extends over 14 amino acids. Between the trimmed V and J ends, which lost 2 bases and 4 bases, there was a span of 7 bases. The CDR3 spells CASSDDRYNSPLYF. CDR3 DNA, as far as it was read: TGTGCCAGCAGTGACGACAGGTATAATTCGCCC.

A remark on this clone: The gene names here belong to mouse. The read comes to an end 4 residues before the CDR3 does, leaving the germline J gene to fill in the end. Different DNA sequences within this sample yield the same CDR3. The J gene is TRBJ2-1, the V gene TRBV5, with D perhaps matching TRBD1 (5 bases). Germline V gene data show CDR1 as LGHNA and CDR2 as YNLKQL (reference sequence). V gave up 0 bases and J gave up 5 bases, with 5 bases separating them. The CDR3 runs to 13 residues. CDR3 amino acids: CASSQDRDAEQFF. The CDR3 DNA, read in part, is TGTGCCAGCAGCCAAGACAGGGATGCT.

This clone was seen a handful of times. All gene names here are mouse names. From the germline J gene comes the end of the CDR3, since the read stops 4 residues before it. The chain joins TRBV13-1 to TRBJ1-2, with 9 nucleotides matching TRBD1. CDR1 is NSHNY, CDR2 SYGAGN, per germline. V lost 0 bases and J lost 3; bases outside the gene matches: 3. The CDR3 length is 15 residues. Incomplete CDR3 DNA: TGTGCCAGCAGTGATGCAACAGGGGGCGACTCC. It encodes CASSDATGGDS. The whole CDR3 is CASSDATGGDSDYTF.

This clone has only a few counts. Mouse gene names apply. Coverage ceases 4 residues before the CDR3 finishes, and the germline J gene fills in the end. The chain employs TRBV13-2 and TRBJ2-1; TRBD2 matches 7 bases. The V gene's germline CDR1 is NNHNN and CDR2 SYGAGS (reference sequence). Trimming removed 0 bases from V and 0 bases from J; junction bases left unmatched: 6. This CDR3 contains 17 residues. CDR3 region: CASGDASWGTNYAEQFF. The DNA read from the CDR3 is TGTGCCAGCGGTGATGCCTCCTGGGGGACTAACTATGCT.

As regards this clone: Mouse gene names and germline throughout. The read terminates 4 residues ahead of where the CDR3 ends, so the germline J gene completes it. The J gene is TRBJ2-2, the V gene TRBV1, with 10 bases matching TRBD1. V trimming: 6 bases; J trimming: 0 bases; junction bases outside the gene matches: 7. CDR1 and CDR2 from the germline V gene are NSQYPW and LRSPGD (reference sequence). The CDR3 consists of 17 residues. CDR3: CTCRDMDRGSNTGQLYF. The covered CDR3 bases are TGCACCTGCAGGGATATGGACAGGGGGTCAAACACCGGG.

A remark on this clone: These gene names are mouse names. The sequenced CDR3 bases are TGTGCCAGCAGCCCCTCGGGACACAACTCC. Its protein product is CASSPSGHNS. The entire CDR3 sequence reads CASSPSGHNSDYTF. The chain carries TRBV5 and TRBJ1-2; the D gene is possibly TRBD1 (6 bases). The read ends 4 residues before the CDR3 terminus; that terminus is restored from the germline J gene. V was cut by 4 bases and J by 2 bases, with 11 bases left in between. The CDR3 totals 14 residues. Germline CDR1 and CDR2: LGHNA and YNLKQL (reference sequence).